The 27 T cell receptor beta chains reported below all come from one sample, sequenced in a study of OX40 agonist ivuxolimab in advanced cancers. The repertoire was sequenced with immunoSEQ multiplex PCR; TCRdb's copy has only in-frame clones and lacks some. The sample gives roughly 24,000 clones, approximately 75% of which show up once; about 25% is in the top ten. The specimen comprised CD4+ or CD8+ T cells sorted from blood, sampled in a trial of the OX40 agonist ivuxolimab. The receptors were sampled from an adult with an advanced solid tumor such as melanoma, head and neck, liver or kidney cancer.

The chain has TRBV7-4 and TRBJ1-5; D uncertain. The CDR3 runs 15 residues. The germline V gene has CDR1 SGHVT and CDR2 SQSDAQ. V was clipped by 0 bases and J by 5 bases, with 11 bases between them. CDR3 sequence (DNA): TGTGCCAGCAGCTTAGCCGGGAATCAGGATCAGCCCCAGCATTTT. It encodes CASSLAGNQDQPQHF.

CDR3 loop: CASSSGAAAFF. The DNA of the CDR3 is TGTGCCAGCAGTTCGGGGGCGGCGGCTTTCTTT. This rearrangement joins TRBV6-5 to TRBJ1-1, with TRBD1 as a possible D gene (6 bases). Looked up from germline, CDR1 is MNHEY and CDR2 is SVGAGI. The CDR3 is 11 residues long. With 4 bases removed from V and 11 bases from J, the gap between germline ends came to 11 bases.

This chain links TRBV9 with TRBJ2-3, with 8 bases matching TRBD1. V lost 3 bases, J lost 6 bases, and 12 bases stayed unmatched. The CDR3 is 16 amino acids. The V gene's germline CDR1 is SGDLS and CDR2 YYNGEE. CDR3 protein: CASSETSGQAWDTQYF. CDR3 in DNA: TGTGCCAGCAGCGAGACGTCGGGACAGGCTTGGGATACGCAGTATTTT.

The CDR3 nucleotides are TGCGCCAGCAGTGAGTTCGTACGGCAAGAGACCCAGTACTTC. As protein: CASSEFVRQETQYF. The V gene is TRBV10-2, the J gene TRBJ2-5; D is uncertain. Trimming removed 1 base from V and 2 bases from J, with 8 bases in between. The CDR3 sequence is 14 residues long. In germline, CDR1 is WSHSY, CDR2 SAAADI.

The genes are TRBV4-3 and TRBJ1-1, with 7 bases identical to TRBD1. Germline V gene sequence: CDR1 LGHNA, CDR2 YSLEER. With V trimmed by 6 bases and J by 0 bases, 7 bases remained unmatched. CDR3 size: 15 residues. The CDR3 protein is CASSQSDRVNTEAFF. CDR3 in DNA: TGCGCCAGCAGTCAATCCGACAGGGTGAACACTGAAGCTTTCTTT.

The genes are TRBV20-1 and TRBJ1-2, with a tentative D call TRBD1 (6 bases). Trimming pared 6 bases from V and 4 bases from J, leaving 9 bases between. Germline CDR1 DFQATT, CDR2 SNEGSKA (reference sequence). This CDR3 region has 11 residues. CDR3 protein: CSAGTPYGYTF. The CDR3 DNA is TGCAGTGCCGGGACACCCTATGGCTACACCTTC.

This clone was recorded once. The chain is built from TRBV19 and TRBJ2-1; D is perhaps TRBD1 or TRBD2 (5 bases each). The CDR3 has 14 residues. Looked up from germline, CDR1 is LNHDA and CDR2 is SQIVND (reference sequence). V lost 4 bases, J lost 7 bases, and 14 bases lay in between. CDR3 sequence reads: CASSRGPPENEQFF. The CDR3 DNA follows: TGTGCCAGTAGTAGGGGACCCCCGGAGAATGAGCAGTTCTTC.

This chain connects TRBV28 to TRBJ1-5, with a possible D match to TRBD1 (5 bases). The CDR3 has 14 amino acids. With 2 bases removed from V and 6 bases from J, the gap between germline ends came to 11 bases. Germline values: CDR1 MDHEN, CDR2 SYDVKM. CDR3 bases: TGTGCCAGCAGTTTAGAGGGGTCGGCTCAGCCCCAGCATTTT. As protein: CASSLEGSAQPQHF.

The chain is built from TRBV13 and TRBJ1-3; D is undetermined. Germline values: CDR1 PRHDT, CDR2 FYEKMQ (reference sequence). Trimming cost V 5 bases and J 0 bases, with 11 bases left between them. The CDR3 is made up of 15 amino acids. The CDR3 loop is CASSPGVFSGNTIYF. The CDR3 region has the DNA TGTGCCAGCAGCCCCGGAGTATTCTCTGGAAACACCATATATTTT.

J is TRBJ2-7 and V is TRBV11-3; TRBD2 is a possible D gene (6 bases). The germline CDR1 and CDR2 sequences are SGHNT and YENEEA. V was clipped by 4 bases and J by 7 bases, with 20 bases between them. This CDR3 is built from 15 residues. CDR3 coding DNA: TGTGCCAGCAGCTACCAAATCCCAGGAGGGGTAGAGCAGTACTTC. Translation gives CASSYQIPGGVEQYF.

CDR3 bases: TGTGCCGGCGCGGATTGGACAGCCCAGTATGGCTACACCTTC. Its translation is CAGADWTAQYGYTF. This chain uses TRBV6-5 with TRBJ1-2; possible D gene TRBD1, 6 bases. V lost 11 bases to trimming and J lost 5 bases, with 21 bases between them. The CDR3 has 14 residues. Germline assignment: CDR1 MNHEY and CDR2 SVGAGI.

This chain uses TRBV2 with TRBJ2-5; 7 bases align to TRBD1. The trim removed 7 bases at V and 2 bases at J, leaving 7 bases unmatched. The CDR3 is made up of 14 amino acids. Germline V lookup: CDR1 SNHLY, CDR2 FYNNEI. The CDR3 region has the DNA TGTGCCAGCATGAGACAGGGCTCGCAAGAGACCCAGTACTTC. Amino acids: CASMRQGSQETQYF.

The chain links TRBV10-3 to TRBJ1-2, with D possibly TRBD1 on 6 matching bases. With 5 bases removed from V and 3 bases from J, the gap between germline ends came to 7 bases. Germline values: CDR1 ENHRY, CDR2 SYGVKD. The CDR3 has 12 residues. CDR3 region: CAISKGDYGYTF. The CDR3 nucleotides read TGTGCCATCAGTAAGGGGGACTATGGCTACACCTTC.

The chain employs TRBV7-9 and TRBJ1-2; possible D gene TRBD1, 5 bases. The CDR3 runs to 13 residues. Trimming removed 5 bases at V and 6 bases at J, with 13 bases between. The germline V gene encodes CDR1 SEHNR and CDR2 FQNEAQ (reference sequence). CDR3 loop: CASSQIGDDGYTF. DNA of the CDR3: TGTGCCAGCAGCCAGATAGGGGACGATGGCTACACCTTC.

The chain is built from TRBV7-6 and TRBJ1-2; TRBD1 is a possible D gene (6 bases). Germline V gene sequence: CDR1 SGHVS, CDR2 FNYEAQ. The germline V and J ends were trimmed by 1 base and 4 bases, with 10 bases remaining between them. The CDR3 covers 14 residues. The CDR3 coding sequence is TGTGCCAGCAGCTTAGGACAGGCCCCCTATGGCTACACCTTC. Translation: CASSLGQAPYGYTF.

V usage is TRBV7-4 and J usage is TRBJ2-3, with D possibly being TRBD1 (5 bases). Trimming cost V 2 bases and J 0 bases, with 9 bases left between them. This CDR3 has 15 amino acids. The germline V gene has CDR1 SGHVT and CDR2 SQSDAQ. CDR3 residues: CASSLTPGSTDTQYF. Written as DNA, the CDR3 is TGTGCCAGCAGCTTAACTCCAGGGAGCACAGATACGCAGTATTTT.

The chain uses TRBV7-3 and TRBJ2-3, with 10 positions matching TRBD2. The V segment lost 2 bases and the J segment 5 bases; nucleotides outside the gene matches: 10. CDR3 length: 17 residues. The germline V gene has CDR1 SGHTA and CDR2 FQGTGA. The CDR3 reads CASSLELAGGSLDTQYF. CDR3 nucleotides: TGTGCCAGCAGCTTAGAATTAGCGGGAGGCTCCTTAGATACGCAGTATTTT.

V usage is TRBV7-9 and J usage is TRBJ2-1, with 7 bases that match TRBD2. V dropped 0 bases and J dropped 4; count of bases not matched to a gene: 6. Germline CDR1 is SEHNR and CDR2 is FQNEAQ (reference sequence). This CDR3 region has 16 residues. The CDR3 sequence is CASSLAGAGTYNEQFF. As DNA, the CDR3 is TGTGCCAGCAGCTTAGCGGGAGCGGGGACTTACAATGAGCAGTTCTTC.

CDR3 sequence (DNA): TGTGCCAGCAGCCCTGAGGGGGGCCCCCGGGGGCAGTACTTC. Encoded protein: CASSPEGGPRGQYF. This chain connects TRBV13 to TRBJ2-7; TRBD1 or TRBD2 may be the D gene (6 bases each). V dropped 5 bases and J dropped 9 bases, with 20 bases sitting between them. This CDR3 is built from 14 residues. Germline V CDR1 and CDR2: PRHDT, FYEKMQ (reference sequence).

This clone is a singleton in its sample. The chain couples TRBV7-2 to TRBJ1-1; TRBD1 matches 9 bases. Germline CDR1 is SGHTA and CDR2 is FQGNSA. CDR3 size: 17 residues. V was clipped by 5 bases and J by 0 bases; unmatched bases: 10. CDR3: CASSLITGGLMNTEAFF. CDR3 bases: TGTGCCAGCAGCCTTATAACAGGGGGCCTCATGAACACTGAAGCTTTCTTT.

The V call is TRBV6-4, the J call TRBJ2-3, with D perhaps matching TRBD2 (6 bases). This CDR3 region has 15 residues. Trimming removed 5 bases from V and 4 bases from J, with 16 bases in between. Germline V gene data show CDR1 as MRHNA and CDR2 as SNTAGT. The CDR3 bases are TGTGCCAGCAGTACCGCGGCGGGGTTGGCAGATACGCAGTATTTT. Translated: CASSTAAGLADTQYF.

V is TRBV2 and J is TRBJ1-5, with unresolved D. This CDR3 has 17 amino acids. Trimming pared 4 bases from V and 0 bases from J, leaving 16 bases between. In germline, CDR1 is SNHLY, CDR2 FYNNEI. CDR3 in amino acids: CASSALSGPYSNQPQHF. CDR3 coding DNA: TGTGCCAGCAGTGCTTTGAGCGGTCCATATAGCAATCAGCCCCAGCATTTT.

V is TRBV11-3 and J is TRBJ2-3; D is perhaps TRBD1 (5 bases). The germline V and J ends were trimmed by 5 bases and 0 bases, with 18 bases remaining between them. The CDR3 has 17 amino acids. Germline assignment: CDR1 SGHNT and CDR2 YENEEA. Here the CDR3 DNA reads TGTGCCAGCAGCCCTTATTTGGCAGGGTATAGCACAGATACGCAGTATTTT. It translates to CASSPYLAGYSTDTQYF.

The rearrangement links TRBV10-3 to TRBJ1-1; TRBD1 might be the D (5 bases). V was clipped by 8 bases and J by 6 bases, with 13 bases between them. The CDR3 is 12 residues long. Germline V gives CDR1 ENHRY, CDR2 SYGVKD. CDR3 nucleotide sequence: TGTGCCATCGGAGGGCGAGGGGCTGAAGCTTTCTTT. Amino acids: CAIGGRGAEAFF.

This chain uses TRBV27 with TRBJ2-7; D possibly corresponds to TRBD2 (5 bases). The CDR3 loop spans 16 amino acids. V was cut by 5 bases and J by 0 bases, with 17 bases left in between. In germline, CDR1 is MNHEY, CDR2 SMNVEV (reference sequence). CDR3 in DNA: TGTGCCAGCAGTACGGCCGGGATCCCGAGCTCCTACGAGCAGTACTTC. Its translation is CASSTAGIPSSYEQYF.

J is TRBJ1-2 and V is TRBV7-9, with D hard to call. Germline lookup yields CDR1 SEHNR and CDR2 FQNEAQ (reference sequence). Trimming took off 1 base at V and 3 bases at J, with 6 bases between the two ends. CDR3 length equals 13 residues. The CDR3 DNA reads as TGTGCCAGCAGCTTAGTGGTCGACTATGGCTACACCTTC. Its protein is CASSLVVDYGYTF. The complete variable domain, with remaining parts taken from reference TRBV7-9 and TRBJ1-2, reads DTGVSQNPRHKITKRGQNVTFRCDPISEHNRLYWYRQTLGQGPEFLTYFQNEAQLEKSRLLSDRFSAERPKGSFSTLEIQRTEQGDSAMYLCASSLVVDYGYTFGSGTRLTVV.

CDR3 sequence reads: CASSLGTGGHYGYTF. In DNA form, the CDR3 reads TGTGCCAGCAGCTTAGGGACAGGAGGACACTATGGCTACACCTTC. V is TRBV11-2 and J is TRBJ1-2; 7 nucleotides match TRBD1. The CDR3 is 15 amino acids. The V gene end was trimmed by 1 base and the J gene end by 3 bases; junction bases not matched to a gene: 5. Germline-derived CDR1 and CDR2 are SGHAT and FQNNGV. Supplemented by reference TRBV11-2 and TRBJ1-2, the full variable domain reads EAGVAQSPRYKIIEKRQSVAFWCNPISGHATLYWYQQILGQGPKLLIQFQNNGVVDDSQLPKDRFSAERLKGVDSTLKIQPAKLEDSAVYLCASSLGTGGHYGYTFGSGTRLTVV.